These 11 T cell receptor beta chains share one sample of origin, sequenced in a study of shared clonotypes between healthy human individuals. Repertoires were generated with immunoSEQ multiplex PCR, while TCRdb's copy carries only in-frame clones and drops some. The table lists roughly 2.1 million clones, around 93% of them singletons, with approximately 1.7% in the top ten. As defined, naive CD8 cells were CD45RO-negative and positively selected for CCR7, with terminally differentiated effector memory CD45RA+ cells excluded. The sample was naive CD8+ T cells from PBMCs. Source of these receptors: a man younger than 35 in good health. Some clones in this sample may be carry-over from other donors' samples.

As for this clone: Other nucleotide sequences from this sample produce the same CDR3. The chain combines TRBV9 with TRBJ1-3, with unresolved D. The CDR3 runs to 15 residues. Trimming shortened V by 2 bases and J by 0 bases, and 9 bases separated the two germline ends. The germline V gene encodes CDR1 SGDLS and CDR2 YYNGEE. CDR3 DNA: TGTGCCAGCAGCGTGGACGGCGCCTCTGGAAACACCATATATTTT. As protein: CASSVDGASGNTIYF. The entire variable domain, with the rest obtained from reference TRBV9 and TRBJ1-3, is as follows: DSGVTQTPKHLITATGQRVTLRCSPRSGDLSVYWYQQSLDQGLQFLIQYYNGEERAKGNILERFSAQQFPDLHSELNLSSLELGDSALYFCASSVDGASGNTIYFGEGSWLTVV.

This chain joins TRBV6-5 and TRBJ2-5; D ambiguous. This CDR3 is 11 amino acids long. CDR1 is MNHEY, CDR2 SVGAGI, per germline. Trimming left V 2 bases short and J 6 bases short, with 4 bases between. This CDR3 reads CASSYRQTQYF. The CDR3 DNA sequence: TGTGCCAGCAGTTACCGCCAGACCCAGTACTTC.

The rearrangement links TRBV19 to TRBJ1-5; a possible D gene is TRBD1 (5 bases). V was shortened by 3 bases and J by 5 bases, with 11 bases between the two germline ends. The CDR3 contains 14 residues. CDR1 LNHDA and CDR2 SQIVND come from the germline V gene (reference sequence). In DNA, the CDR3 is TGTGCCAGTAGTATTAGGGACTATGATCAGCCCCAGCATTTT. Protein: CASSIRDYDQPQHF.

The rearrangement uses TRBV28 and TRBJ2-7, with D possibly TRBD2 on 5 matching bases. Trimming cost V 1 base and J 5 bases, with 15 bases left between them. The CDR3 covers 15 residues. The germline V gene encodes CDR1 MDHEN and CDR2 SYDVKM. The CDR3 here is CASSLYEGSPHEQYF. For the CDR3, the DNA is TGTGCCAGCAGTTTATACGAGGGATCCCCCCACGAGCAGTACTTC.

This rearrangement joins TRBV28 to TRBJ2-7, with a possible D match to TRBD2 (6 bases). Between the trimmed V and J ends, which lost 7 bases and 4 bases, there was a span of 20 bases. This CDR3 contains 15 residues. Germline CDR1 MDHEN, CDR2 SYDVKM. CDR3 sequence: CASNSGAGRLYEQYF. CDR3 sequence (DNA): TGTGCCAGCAATAGCGGCGCGGGGCGGCTTTACGAGCAGTACTTC.

The chain recombines TRBV29-1 with TRBJ2-3; TRBD1 matches at 8 bases. This CDR3 is 16 amino acids long. In germline, CDR1 is SQVTM, CDR2 ANQGSEA. V was clipped by 6 bases and J by 2 bases; unmatched bases: 13. Written as DNA, the CDR3 is TGCAGCGTGGTAGGGGGTGGCAGGGGGCTCACAGATACGCAGTATTTT. It is translated as CSVVGGGRGLTDTQYF.

Only one count was recorded for this clone. A read error may account for a junction end that differs from germline. The V call is TRBV27, the J call TRBJ2-1; 7 bases match TRBD1. CDR3 length: 11 amino acids. Germline lookup yields CDR1 MNHEY and CDR2 SMNVEV (reference sequence). For the CDR3, the DNA is TGCCCACGACAGGGTCGCAATGAGCAGTTCTTC. This codes for CPRQGRNEQFF.

V is TRBV27 and J is TRBJ2-7; D gene ambiguous. The germline gives CDR1 MNHEY, CDR2 SMNVEV (reference sequence). This CDR3 spans 14 amino acids. V was trimmed by 3 bases and J by 2 bases, leaving 11 bases between them. The CDR3 DNA reads as TGTGCCAGCAGTTTCTCCGGTAAGGCCTACGAGCAGTACTTC. Translating gives CASSFSGKAYEQYF.

The V and J genes are TRBV14 and TRBJ2-7; 9 bases are shared with TRBD1. The length of the CDR3 is 18 residues. The trim removed 0 bases at V and 6 bases at J, leaving 15 bases unmatched. Germline CDR1 and CDR2: SGHDN and FVKESK. The CDR3 loop reads CASSQEIGWGQGTPEQYF. Written as DNA, the CDR3 is TGTGCCAGCAGCCAAGAAATAGGGTGGGGACAGGGAACCCCCGAGCAGTACTTC.

The rearrangement links TRBV6-1 to TRBJ2-1, with TRBD2 as a possible D gene (6 bases). Trimming took 1 base from V and 1 from J, leaving 14 bases between them. The germline gives CDR1 MNHNS, CDR2 SASEGT. CDR3 length: 17 amino acids. The DNA for the CDR3 is TGTGCCAGCAGTGAAGAACTAGCCTTCAGGTCCTACAATGAGCAGTTCTTC. This sequence encodes CASSEELAFRSYNEQFF.

Details on this clone: An end of the junction differs from the germline gene, which may be a read error. The chain employs TRBV2 and TRBJ1-2; D is possibly TRBD1 (6 bases). This CDR3 has 14 residues. Germline V lookup: CDR1 SNHLY, CDR2 FYNNEI. The CDR3 here is CASSEETGSYGYTF. Written as DNA, the CDR3 is TGTGCCAGCAGCGAAGAGACAGGCTCCTATGGCTACACCTTC.